Below are 25 T cell receptor beta chains sequenced from a single sample in a study of T cells in Graves' hyperthyroidism and ophthalmopathy. RNA transcripts provided the source from which TCR beta CDR3 regions were amplified. During a first-round RT-PCR of the TCR CDR3, the HTBI primer set was used. TCRdb called the multiplex PCR reads again in MiXCR, with one record for every CDR3 protein. The sample has roughly 660,000 distinct CDR3 sequences; roughly 17% are singletons. The source material was blood. The source of these receptors is a man in his forties or fifties with Graves' hyperthyroidism.

CDR3 nucleotides: TGTGCCTGCGCCTCGGGACTAGCGGGACTGGGGGAGACCCAGTACTTC. Translating gives CACASGLAGLGETQYF. The V call is TRBV30, the J call TRBJ2-5, with 13 bases that match TRBD2. Germline loops: CDR1 GTSNPN, CDR2 SVGIG (reference sequence). After removal of 6 bases from V and 5 bases from J, the junction contained 12 bases not matched to a gene. The CDR3 loop spans 16 amino acids. Supplemented by reference TRBV30 and TRBJ2-5, the full variable domain reads SQTIHQWPATLVQPVGSPLSLECTVEGTSNPNLYWYRQAAGRGLQLLFYSVGIGQISSEVPQNLSASRPQDRQFILSSKKLLLSDSGFYLCACASGLAGLGETQYFGPGTRLLVL.

This clonotype was observed a handful of times. The chain has TRBV3-1 and TRBJ2-3; the D gene is possibly TRBD2 (6 bases). Per germline, CDR1 LGHDT and CDR2 YNNKEL (reference sequence). The V end was cut by 4 bases, the J end by 5 bases, with 19 bases between. The CDR3 has 16 residues. CDR3 DNA sequence: TGTGCCAGCAGCCCCTTGGGACTTATCGGTGGAGATACGCAGTATTTT. The encoded protein is CASSPLGLIGGDTQYF.

This clonotype was found many times. The chain has TRBV15 and TRBJ1-1; the D is unclear. V was shortened by 0 bases and J by 4 bases, with 9 bases between the two germline ends. The germline gives CDR1 LNHNV, CDR2 YYDKDF (reference sequence). The CDR3 spans 14 residues. CDR3 DNA: TGTGCCACCAGCAGAGATGAGGAGTCCACTGAAGCTTTCTTT. It codes for CATSRDEESTEAFF.

This clonotype was seen ten or more times. The chain recombines TRBV20-1 with TRBJ2-1; TRBD2 matches 7 bases. The CDR3 is 14 residues long. Germline trimming cut 3 bases from V and 0 bases from J; bases unmatched to any gene: 2. The germline gives CDR1 DFQATT, CDR2 SNEGSKA (reference sequence). DNA for the CDR3: TGCAGTGCTAGGGGAGGGCCCTCCTACAATGAGCAGTTCTTC. Translated: CSARGGPSYNEQFF.

The rearrangement joins TRBV29-1 to TRBJ1-3; TRBD1 is a possible D gene (5 bases). Germline assignment: CDR1 SQVTM and CDR2 ANQGSEA. V shed 5 bases and J shed 0 bases, with 8 bases lying between them. The CDR3 totals 13 residues. The CDR3: CSVQTDSGNTIYF. The CDR3 bases are TGCAGCGTTCAGACAGACTCTGGAAACACCATATATTTT.

This clonotype was recorded at least ten times. The J gene is TRBJ1-1, the V gene TRBV2; maybe TRBD1 (5 bases). V shed 6 bases and J shed 5 bases, with 13 bases lying between them. The CDR3 runs to 13 residues. Germline V gene lookup returns CDR1 SNHLY and CDR2 FYNNEI. This chain's CDR3 is CASRTGGGTEAFF. In DNA, the CDR3 is TGTGCCAGCAGGACGGGCGGGGGGACTGAAGCTTTCTTT. The variable domain in full, with the rest retrieved from reference TRBV2 and TRBJ1-1, is EPEVTQTPSHQVTQMGQEVILRCVPISNHLYFYWYRQILGQKVEFLVSFYNNEISEKSEIFDDQFSVERPDGSNFTLKIRSTKLEDSAMYFCASRTGGGTEAFFGQGTRLTVV.

The gene calls are TRBV20-1 and TRBJ2-5, with a possible D match to TRBD2 (6 bases). The last part of the DNA fits TRBJ2-1 better; the J call may be wrong. The CDR3 contains 14 residues. CDR1 and CDR2 (germline): DFQATT, SNEGSKA (reference sequence). CDR3 DNA sequence: TGCAGTGCTAGAGATCGGGAGCGGGCGGAGACCCAGTTCTTC. Amino acids: CSARDRERAETQFF.

This clonotype was detected many times. The gene calls are TRBV10-3 and TRBJ2-7, with TRBD1 matching over 9 bases. The CDR3 has 14 residues. The J segment lost 6 bases and the V segment lost 10 bases, leaving 13 bases of the junction unmatched. Germline assignment: CDR1 ENHRY and CDR2 SYGVKD. This CDR3 is CATSVRDRECEQYF. The CDR3 bases are TGTGCCACCTCCGTCAGGGACAGGGAATGCGAGCAGTACTTC.

This clonotype showed up many times. V gene TRBV7-8 combines with J gene TRBJ2-7, with unresolved D. This CDR3 region has 14 residues. Germline V gene data show CDR1 as SGHVS and CDR2 as FQNEAQ. V dropped 6 bases and J dropped 0 bases, with 12 bases sitting between them. Written as DNA, the CDR3 is TGTGCCAGCAGTCCAACGAGGCCCTCCTACGAGCAGTACTTC. This sequence encodes CASSPTRPSYEQYF.

The chain has TRBV6-2 or TRBV6-3 and TRBJ1-5; D call uncertain. CDR1 is MNHEY and CDR2 is SVGEGT in the germline V gene. The ends were cut back, 7 bases at V and 6 bases at J, with 22 bases in the middle. This CDR3 is 16 amino acids long. CDR3 region: CASTSIKNLGFQPQHF. CDR3 coding DNA: TGTGCCAGCACCTCCATTAAAAATCTCGGATTTCAGCCCCAGCATTTT.

This clonotype has a count of ten or more. The V call is TRBV15, the J call TRBJ2-1; D is perhaps TRBD2 (5 bases). V gave up 0 bases and J gave up 7 bases, with 16 bases separating them. This CDR3 contains 16 residues. CDR1 and CDR2 (germline): LNHNV, YYDKDF (reference sequence). The CDR3 DNA reads TGTGCCACCAGCAGAGATTTAGGACTGCCTGGGAATGAGCAGTTCTTC. Translated: CATSRDLGLPGNEQFF.

In its sample, this clonotype was seen many times. The chain couples TRBV5-1 to TRBJ2-7; weak D call: TRBD1 (5 bases). Germline CDR1 is SGHRS and CDR2 is YFSETQ. CDR3 size: 15 residues. Trimming pared 5 bases from V and 2 bases from J, leaving 17 bases between. The CDR3 DNA reads TGCGCCAGCAGACCTACTCAGGGAATTGCCTACGAGCAGTACTTC. This translates into CASRPTQGIAYEQYF.

A few counts support this clonotype. The V gene is TRBV28, the J gene TRBJ2-7; D is undetermined. The V end was cut by 5 bases, the J end by 3 bases, with 14 bases between. Looked up from germline, CDR1 is MDHEN and CDR2 is SYDVKM. The CDR3 is 14 residues long. The CDR3 protein is CASSLPPRNYEQYF. In DNA, the CDR3 is TGTGCCAGCAGTCTTCCCCCACGGAACTACGAGCAGTACTTC.

There are many counts of this clonotype. V gene TRBV11-2 combines with J gene TRBJ1-4; D unclear. V shed 5 bases and J shed 8 bases, with 18 bases lying between them. This CDR3 comprises 15 residues. CDR1 SGHAT and CDR2 FQNNGV come from the germline V gene. CDR3 bases: TGTGCCAGCAGCGCCACCCTGGACCAGGACGAAAAACTGTTTTTT. Translating gives CASSATLDQDEKLFF.

This clonotype has more than one count but fewer than ten. Here the CDR3 DNA reads TGTGCCAGTAGTGGGGGCTTCAATCAGCCCCAGCATTTT. Protein: CASSGGFNQPQHF. The rearrangement uses TRBV19 and TRBJ1-5; tentatively, D is TRBD1 (6 bases). Between the trimmed V and J ends, which lost 5 bases and 3 bases, there was a span of 8 bases. The CDR3 has 13 amino acids. Germline CDR1 and CDR2: LNHDA and SQIVND (reference sequence).

This chain joins TRBV25-1 and TRBJ1-1, with 12 bases matching TRBD1. From germline, CDR1 is MGHDK and CDR2 SYGVNS. V lost 4 bases, J lost 10 bases, and 4 bases stayed unmatched. The CDR3 runs 13 residues. The CDR3 loop is CASSAGTGGRAFF. In DNA form, the CDR3 reads TGTGCCAGCAGTGCCGGGACAGGGGGCCGAGCTTTCTTT.

This clonotype has more than one count but fewer than ten. Mismatch with germline at one junction end may stem from a read error. The rearrangement joins TRBV7-3 to TRBJ2-1; TRBD2 matches at 9 bases. This CDR3 region has 15 residues. Germline assignment: CDR1 SGHTA and CDR2 FQGTGA. The CDR3 bases are TGTGCCAGCAGCTTGGCGGGAGGGCCCTACAATGAGCAGCTCTTC. Encoded protein: CASSLAGGPYNEQLF.

This clonotype was recorded many times. The gene calls are TRBV13 and TRBJ2-7; 9 bases align to TRBD2. This CDR3 spans 15 amino acids. The germline V gene has CDR1 PRHDT and CDR2 FYEKMQ (reference sequence). V lost 3 bases and J lost 5; bases outside the gene matches: 8. The CDR3 bases are TGTGCCAGCAGCTTCGGAGGACTAGCGTACCACGAGCAGTACTTC. Its protein is CASSFGGLAYHEQYF. Full variable domain (remainder filled in from reference TRBV13 and TRBJ2-7): AAGVIQSPRHLIKEKRETATLKCYPIPRHDTVYWYQQGPGQDPQFLISFYEKMQSDKGSIPDRFSAQQFSDYHSELNMSSLELGDSALYFCASSFGGLAYHEQYFGPGTRLTVT.

Many counts were recorded for this clonotype. This sequence joins TRBV30 and TRBJ2-1; no reliable D call. The V and J ends lost 0 bases and 8 bases respectively, with 8 bases between them. The CDR3 extends over 12 amino acids. Germline V gene sequence: CDR1 GTSNPN, CDR2 SVGIG (reference sequence). The CDR3 DNA sequence: TGTGCCTGGAGTGTTTACTCACATGAGCAGTTCTTC. Translation: CAWSVYSHEQFF.

This clonotype came up many times. This CDR3 is CASSPLAGASEQFF. The CDR3 DNA reads as TGTGCCAGCAGCCCCCTAGCGGGGGCTAGTGAGCAGTTCTTC. The V call is TRBV7-2, the J call TRBJ2-1; 10 bases map to TRBD2. The V and J ends lost 5 bases and 9 bases, in that order; junction bases with no gene match: 7. CDR1 and CDR2 from the germline V gene are SGHTA and FQGNSA. The CDR3 spans 14 residues.

The gene calls are TRBV7-6 and TRBJ2-2, with D hard to call. V lost 4 bases to trimming and J lost 0 bases, with 12 bases between them. The V gene's germline CDR1 is SGHVS and CDR2 FNYEAQ. The CDR3 length is 16 residues. The CDR3 loop is CASSSQIDTNTGELFF. CDR3 sequence (DNA): TGTGCCAGCAGCTCCCAAATCGACACGAACACCGGGGAGCTGTTTTTT. The whole variable domain, filled in from reference TRBV7-6 and TRBJ2-2, reads GAGVSQSPRYKVTKRGQDVALRCDPISGHVSLYWYRQALGQGPEFLTYFNYEAQQDKSGLPNDRFSAERPEGSISTLTIQRTEQRDSAMYRCASSSQIDTNTGELFFGEGSRLTVL.

This clonotype appeared many times. The chain employs TRBV7-2 and TRBJ2-7; the D gene is possibly TRBD1 (7 bases). V was shortened by 6 bases and J by 1 base, with 16 bases between the two germline ends. The CDR3 contains 15 residues. CDR1 and CDR2 from the germline V gene are SGHTA and FQGNSA. The CDR3: CASSPDRAGSYEQYF. The CDR3 DNA reads as TGTGCCAGCAGTCCTGACAGGGCGGGGTCCTACGAGCAGTACTTC.

CDR3 nucleotide sequence: TGCAGTGCGCAAGCCCCGAGAGGGGACACTGAAGCTTTCTTT. Translated: CSAQAPRGDTEAFF. V gene TRBV20-1 combines with J gene TRBJ1-1; D is perhaps TRBD1 (5 bases). This CDR3 is 14 amino acids long. Trimming stripped 6 bases from V and 3 bases from J, with 17 bases between. Germline loops: CDR1 DFQATT, CDR2 SNEGSKA (reference sequence).

The chain has TRBV20-1 and TRBJ1-5; TRBD1 aligns across 7 bases. V trimming: 0 bases; J trimming: 6 bases; junction bases outside the gene matches: 8. This CDR3 is built from 15 residues. CDR1 is DFQATT and CDR2 is SNEGSKA in the germline V gene (reference sequence). The CDR3 DNA sequence: TGCAGTGCTAGAGATGACAGGGTGGGGGGTCAGCCCCAGCATTTT. This sequence encodes CSARDDRVGGQPQHF.

There are many counts of this clonotype. This rearrangement joins TRBV7-6 to TRBJ2-5; TRBD1 might be the D (6 bases). Trimming left V 8 bases short and J 5 bases short, with 12 bases between. The CDR3 consists of 12 residues. Germline CDR1 and CDR2: SGHVS and FNYEAQ. CDR3 loop: CASAHQGETQYF. For the CDR3, the DNA is TGTGCCAGCGCCCATCAGGGGGAGACCCAGTACTTC.